This is a list of T cell receptor beta chains from one sample in a study of identifying expanded T cells in peripheral blood. Profiling relied on immunoSEQ multiplex PCR, and the TCRdb table lists in-frame clones only, not all of them. This table has approximately 86,000 clones, approximately 81% appearing once. Sequenced: blood. The receptors originated from a person aged 18-69 years in good health. Each CDR3 is given with its conserved first and last residue. The D gene is left open where the match is weak. The size entry is marked missing in some rows and otherwise reads once, few, many or a size class.

D gene	J gene	V gene	clone size	CDR3 DNA	CDR3 protein
TRBD1	TRBJ1-2	TRBV6-5	NA	TGTGCCAGCACTAAAAGTGCCCAGGGGGCGCGCGGCTACACCTTC	CASTKSAQGARGYTF
NA	TRBJ1-6	TRBV6-5	NA	TGTGCCAGCAGTTCAGGGCGAGAGTCTTCACCCCTCCACTTT	CASSSGRESSPLHF
NA	TRBJ2-6	TRBV5-1	NA	TGCGCCAGCAGCTCCGGTCACGCCTCTGGGGCCAACGTCCTGACTTTC	CASSSGHASGANVLTF
NA	TRBJ2-2	TRBV10-3	NA	TGTGCCATCACCCCGGAGCAGGATTACACCGGGGAGCTGTTTTTT	CAITPEQDYTGELFF
NA	TRBJ1-4	TRBV18	once	TGTGCCAGCTCACCACCGGTTTCCCTCAGGGGAAGGGGTGAAAAACTGTTTTTT	CASSPPVSLRGRGEKLFF
NA	TRBJ2-7	TRBV6-6	few	TGTGCCAGCAGGACTGCGCAGGGTTCCGTCAGGGTCGAGCAGTACTTC	CASRTAQGSVRVEQYF
NA	TRBJ2-3	TRBV18	NA	TGTGCCAGCTCACCCGACAGGTTCACAGATACGCAGTATTTT	CASSPDRFTDTQYF
NA	TRBJ1-1	TRBV7-8	NA	TGTGCCAGCAGCTTATTTACAGGAGAAGCTTTCTTT	CASSLFTGEAFF
TRBD2	TRBJ2-7	TRBV2	NA	TGTGCCAGCAGTCGGACTAGCGTAGGTGCCCTCTACGAGCAGTACTTC	CASSRTSVGALYEQYF
NA	TRBJ1-5	TRBV7-9	NA	TGTGCCAGCAGCTTAGGAGGGTATCAGCCCCAGCATTTT	CASSLGGYQPQHF
NA	TRBJ2-2	TRBV4-1	NA	TGCGCCAGCAGCCAAGAAGCGGGTACCACCGGGGAGCTGTTTTTT	CASSQEAGTTGELFF
NA	TRBJ1-2	TRBV19	NA	TGTGCCAGCACCATATCAGATTTGGGGAAACCTAACTATGGCTACACCTTC	CASTISDLGKPNYGYTF
NA	TRBJ1-5	TRBV6-6	NA	TGTGCCAGCAGTTACTCCGCATGGGGCAATCAGCCCCAGCATTTT	CASSYSAWGNQPQHF
NA	TRBJ1-6	TRBV9	few	TGTGCCAGCAGCGCCACTCCGACGGCCCAGAATTCACCCCTCCACTTT	CASSATPTAQNSPLHF
NA	TRBJ1-1	TRBV5-1	NA	TGCGCCAGCAGCTTAATATCAGGGAACACTGAAGCTTTCTTT	CASSLISGNTEAFF
NA	TRBJ1-5	TRBV12-5	NA	TGTGCTAGTGGTTCCGACAGTAATCAGCCCCAGCATTTT	CASGSDSNQPQHF
NA	TRBJ2-7	TRBV6-1	NA	TGTGCCAGCACTGCCTGGGGGGGCGGCTCCTACGAGCAGTACTTC	CASTAWGGGSYEQYF
TRBD1	TRBJ1-2	TRBV7-9	few	TGTGCCAGCAGCCCGGGGGGACAGCTTTACACCTTC	CASSPGGQLYTF
NA	TRBJ2-5	TRBV11-2	NA	TGTGCCAGCAGCTTTGGGGGCAGGGGGGCCCCCCAGACCCAGTACTTC	CASSFGGRGAPQTQYF
NA	TRBJ1-4	TRBV9	NA	TGTGCCAGCAGCTCGCGGCTCCACGATAATGAAAAACTGTTTTTT	CASSSRLHDNEKLFF
TRBD1	TRBJ2-7	TRBV6-1	NA	TGTGCCAGCAGTGTTGTACCGGGACAGGGCTCCCACGAGCAGTACTTC	CASSVVPGQGSHEQYF
NA	TRBJ1-6	TRBV19	NA	TGTGCCAGTAGGGGGGGCAGCTCCTATAATTCACCCCTCCACTTT	CASRGGSSYNSPLHF
NA	TRBJ2-7	TRBV10-3	NA	TGTGCCATCAGTGCAACCTGGACTGGAAGCTCCTACGAGCAGTACTTC	CAISATWTGSSYEQYF
TRBD1	TRBJ1-1	TRBV19	once	TGTGCCAGTAGTCCCCCCCGTAGGACAGGGGGCACTGAAGCTTTCTTT	CASSPPRRTGGTEAFF
TRBD2	TRBJ2-5	TRBV2	NA	TGTGCCAGCAATCTTGGGACTAGCGGAGACCAAGAGACCCAGTACTTC	CASNLGTSGDQETQYF
NA	TRBJ1-5	TRBV7-9	NA	TGTGCCAGCAGCTTAAGTAATCAGCCCCAGCATTTT	CASSLSNQPQHF
NA	TRBJ2-7	TRBV10-3	NA	TGTGCCATCGGGGGCCACAGTAGCTACGAGCAGTACTTC	CAIGGHSSYEQYF
NA	TRBJ2-1	TRBV10-3	NA	TGTGCCATCAGTGTATATCCCACAGGGAATGAGCAGTTCTTC	CAISVYPTGNEQFF